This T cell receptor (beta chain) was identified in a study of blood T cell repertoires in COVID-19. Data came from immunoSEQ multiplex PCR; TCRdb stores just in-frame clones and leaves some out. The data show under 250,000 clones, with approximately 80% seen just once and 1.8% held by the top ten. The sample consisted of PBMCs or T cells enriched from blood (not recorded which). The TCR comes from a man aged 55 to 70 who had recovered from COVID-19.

The CDR3 sequence is CASSQSTGYSNQPQHF. The CDR3 DNA reads as TGTGCCAGCAGCCAATCCACAGGGTATAGCAATCAGCCCCAGCATTTT. V gene TRBV16 combines with J gene TRBJ1-5, with D possibly TRBD1 on 6 matching bases. The CDR3 has 16 residues. Germline-derived CDR1 and CDR2 are KGHSY and FQNENV. Trimming removed 0 bases at V and 0 bases at J, with 9 bases between.